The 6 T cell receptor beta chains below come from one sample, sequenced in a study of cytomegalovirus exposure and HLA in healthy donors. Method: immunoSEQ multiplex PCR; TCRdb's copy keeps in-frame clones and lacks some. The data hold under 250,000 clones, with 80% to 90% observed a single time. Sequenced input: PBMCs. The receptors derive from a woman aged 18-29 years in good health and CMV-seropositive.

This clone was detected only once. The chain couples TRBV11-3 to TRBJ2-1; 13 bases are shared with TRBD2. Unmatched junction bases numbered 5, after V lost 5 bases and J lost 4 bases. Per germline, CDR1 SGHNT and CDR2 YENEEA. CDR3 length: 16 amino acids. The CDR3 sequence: CASSPPGLAGYNEQFF. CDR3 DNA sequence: TGTGCCAGCAGCCCTCCGGGACTAGCGGGGTACAATGAGCAGTTCTTC.

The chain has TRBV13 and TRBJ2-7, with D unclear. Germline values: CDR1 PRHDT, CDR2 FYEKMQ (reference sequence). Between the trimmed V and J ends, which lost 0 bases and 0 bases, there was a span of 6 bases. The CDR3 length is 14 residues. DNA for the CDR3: TGTGCCAGCAGCTTAGGGATGAGCTCCTACGAGCAGTACTTC. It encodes CASSLGMSSYEQYF.

The CDR3 loop is CASSVSTGEAFF. The CDR3, as DNA: TGTGCCAGCAGCGTATCGACGGGTGAAGCTTTCTTT. The chain links TRBV7-9 to TRBJ1-1; D is undetermined. Germline CDR1 SEHNR, CDR2 FQNEAQ (reference sequence). The ends were cut back, 5 bases at V and 7 bases at J, with 11 bases in the middle. CDR3 length: 12 amino acids.

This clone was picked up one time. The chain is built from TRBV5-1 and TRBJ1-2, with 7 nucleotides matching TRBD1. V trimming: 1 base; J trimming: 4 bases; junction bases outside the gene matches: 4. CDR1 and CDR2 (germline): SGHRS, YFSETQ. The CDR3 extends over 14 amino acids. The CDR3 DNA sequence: TGCGCCAGCAGCTTGACAGGGGAAGGCTATGGCTACACCTTC. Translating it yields CASSLTGEGYGYTF.

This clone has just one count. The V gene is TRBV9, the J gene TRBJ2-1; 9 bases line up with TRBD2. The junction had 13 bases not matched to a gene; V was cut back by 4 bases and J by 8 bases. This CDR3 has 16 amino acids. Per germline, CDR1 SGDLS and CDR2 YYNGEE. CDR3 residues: CASSPQGGRVSDEQFF. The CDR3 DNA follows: TGTGCCAGCAGCCCCCAAGGCGGGAGGGTTAGTGATGAGCAGTTCTTC.

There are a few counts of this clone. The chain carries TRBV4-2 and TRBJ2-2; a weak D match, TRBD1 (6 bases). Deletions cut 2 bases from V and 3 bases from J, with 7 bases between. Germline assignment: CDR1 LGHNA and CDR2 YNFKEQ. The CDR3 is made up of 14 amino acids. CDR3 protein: CASSQPGDTGELFF. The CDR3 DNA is TGTGCCAGCAGCCAACCAGGGGACACCGGGGAGCTGTTTTTT.